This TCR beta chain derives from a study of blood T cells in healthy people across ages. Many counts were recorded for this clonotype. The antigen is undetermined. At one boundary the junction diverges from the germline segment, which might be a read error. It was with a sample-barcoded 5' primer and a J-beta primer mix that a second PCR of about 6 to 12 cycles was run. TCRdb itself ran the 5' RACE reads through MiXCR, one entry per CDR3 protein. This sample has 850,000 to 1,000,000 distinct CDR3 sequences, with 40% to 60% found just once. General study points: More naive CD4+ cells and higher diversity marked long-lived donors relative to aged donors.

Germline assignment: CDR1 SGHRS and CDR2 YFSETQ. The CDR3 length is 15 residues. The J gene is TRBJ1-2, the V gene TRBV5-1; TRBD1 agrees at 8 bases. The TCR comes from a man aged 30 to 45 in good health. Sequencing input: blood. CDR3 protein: CASSPGQGANYGYTF. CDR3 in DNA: TGTGCCAGCAGTCCAGGACAGGGCGCTAACTATGGCTACACCTTC.